A selection of T cell receptor beta chains follows, all from one sample in a study of blood T cell repertoires in COVID-19. The data were produced by immunoSEQ multiplex PCR, yet TCRdb's version contains in-frame clones alone and is incomplete. The sample consists of approximately 300,000 clones, about nine tenths of them appearing once. The sample consisted of PBMCs or T cells enriched from blood (not recorded which). These receptors all stem from a woman in her late teens or twenties who had recovered from COVID-19. CDR3s leave out the opening cysteine and the closing phenylalanine or tryptophan. Clone size is not always given. Where it is, it says once, few, many or a class for expanded clones.

length,V,size,CDR3
12,TRBV27,-,ASSFSGVVETQY
12,TRBV7-8,-,ASSPPSVPDTQY
10,TRBV5-1,-,ASSLALGEAF
14,TRBV7-2,-,ASSLTPGFLNTEAF
14,TRBV19,-,ASSTPRGSMNTEAF
13,TRBV6-5,-,ASSYQGPSTDTQY
14,TRBV5-1,-,ASSLATSGSTDTQY
16,TRBV19,-,ASSIDLPGTGGLGGYT
15,TRBV5-4,many,ASSFARGTGPNTEAF
10,TRBV14,-,ASSRTGAEAF
12,TRBV10-3,once,AIRAGTGDQPQH
14,TRBV3-1/TRBV3-2,-,ASSPLEGQGSYEQY
13,TRBV28,-,ASSLTGLIDTEAF
15,TRBV30,-,AWSVFSANTGGDGYT
13,TRBV4-1,-,ASSQGVGGGTEQF
12,TRBV7-9,-,ASSPSGTGTEAF